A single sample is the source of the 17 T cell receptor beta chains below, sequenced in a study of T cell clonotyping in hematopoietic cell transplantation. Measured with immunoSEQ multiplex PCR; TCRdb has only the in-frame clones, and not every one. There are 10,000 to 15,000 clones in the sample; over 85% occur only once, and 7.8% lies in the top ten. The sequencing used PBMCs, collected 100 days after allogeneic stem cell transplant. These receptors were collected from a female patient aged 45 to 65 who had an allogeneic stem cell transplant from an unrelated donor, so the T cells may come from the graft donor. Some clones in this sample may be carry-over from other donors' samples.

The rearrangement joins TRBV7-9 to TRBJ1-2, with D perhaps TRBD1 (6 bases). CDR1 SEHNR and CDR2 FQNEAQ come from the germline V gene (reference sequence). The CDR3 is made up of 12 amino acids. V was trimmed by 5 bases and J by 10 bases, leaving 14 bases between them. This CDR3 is CASSTLTGSYTF. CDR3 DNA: TGTGCCAGCAGCACGTTAACAGGGTCCTACACCTTC.

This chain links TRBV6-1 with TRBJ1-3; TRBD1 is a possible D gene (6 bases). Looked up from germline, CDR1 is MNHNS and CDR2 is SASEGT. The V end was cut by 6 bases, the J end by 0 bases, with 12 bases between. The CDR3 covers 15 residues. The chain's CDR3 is CASRGAANSGNTIYF. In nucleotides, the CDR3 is TGTGCCAGCAGGGGGGCGGCGAACTCTGGAAACACCATATATTTT.

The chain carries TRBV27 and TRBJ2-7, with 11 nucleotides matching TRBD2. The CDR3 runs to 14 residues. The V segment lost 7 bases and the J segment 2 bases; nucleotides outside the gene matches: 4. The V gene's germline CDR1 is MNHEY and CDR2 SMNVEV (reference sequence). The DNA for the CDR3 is TGTGCCAGCACCCCTAGCGGGAGGCCCTACGAGCAGTACTTC. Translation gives CASTPSGRPYEQYF.

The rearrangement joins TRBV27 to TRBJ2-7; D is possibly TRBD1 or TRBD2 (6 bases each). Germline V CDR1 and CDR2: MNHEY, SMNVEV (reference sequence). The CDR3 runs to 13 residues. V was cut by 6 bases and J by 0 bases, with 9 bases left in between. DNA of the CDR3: TGTGCCAGCAGCAAGGGGGGCTCCTACGAGCAGTACTTC. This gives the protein CASSKGGSYEQYF.

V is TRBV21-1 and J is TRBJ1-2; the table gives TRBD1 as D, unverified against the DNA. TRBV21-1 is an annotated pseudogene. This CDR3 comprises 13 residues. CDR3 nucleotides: TGTGCCAGCAACCAGGGGTTCGACTATGGCTACACCTTC. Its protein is CASNQGFDYGYTF.

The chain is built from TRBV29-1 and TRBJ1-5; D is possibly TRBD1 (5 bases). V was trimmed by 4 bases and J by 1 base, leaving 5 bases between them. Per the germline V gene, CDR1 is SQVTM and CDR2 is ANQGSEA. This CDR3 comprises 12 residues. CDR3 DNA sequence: TGCAGCGTTGGGGGGAGCAATCAGCCCCAGCATTTT. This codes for CSVGGSNQPQHF.

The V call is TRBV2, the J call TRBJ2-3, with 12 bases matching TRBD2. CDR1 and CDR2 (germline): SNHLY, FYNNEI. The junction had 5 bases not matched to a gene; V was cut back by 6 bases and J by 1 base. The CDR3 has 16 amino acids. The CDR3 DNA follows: TGTGCCAGCAGCGTCGGGACTAGCGGGCGCACAGATACGCAGTATTTT. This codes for CASSVGTSGRTDTQYF.

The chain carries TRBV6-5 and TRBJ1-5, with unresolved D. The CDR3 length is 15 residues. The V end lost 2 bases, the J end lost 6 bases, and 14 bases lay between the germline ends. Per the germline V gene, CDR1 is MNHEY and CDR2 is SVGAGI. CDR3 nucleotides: TGTGCCAGCAGTTACGATAGAGGAAAGGGTCAGCCCCAGCATTTT. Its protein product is CASSYDRGKGQPQHF.

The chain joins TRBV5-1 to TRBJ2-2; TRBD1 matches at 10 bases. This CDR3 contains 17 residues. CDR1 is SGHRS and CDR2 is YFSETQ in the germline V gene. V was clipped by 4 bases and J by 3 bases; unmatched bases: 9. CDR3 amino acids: CASSESSGTGDTGELFF. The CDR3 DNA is TGCGCCAGCAGCGAAAGTTCCGGGACAGGGGACACCGGGGAGCTGTTTTTT.

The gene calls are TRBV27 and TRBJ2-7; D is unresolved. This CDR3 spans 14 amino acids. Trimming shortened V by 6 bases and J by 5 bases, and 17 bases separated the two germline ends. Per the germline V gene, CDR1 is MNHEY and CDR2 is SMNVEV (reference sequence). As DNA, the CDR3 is TGTGCCAGCAGCCGCCCCAGTCTACCCCACGAGCAGTACTTC. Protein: CASSRPSLPHEQYF.

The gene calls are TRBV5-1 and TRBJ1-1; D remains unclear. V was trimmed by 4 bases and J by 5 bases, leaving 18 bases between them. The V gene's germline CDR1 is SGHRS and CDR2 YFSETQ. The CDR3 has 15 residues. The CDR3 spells CASSGLVGEGTEAFF. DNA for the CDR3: TGCGCCAGCAGCGGCCTGGTGGGTGAAGGGACTGAAGCTTTCTTT.

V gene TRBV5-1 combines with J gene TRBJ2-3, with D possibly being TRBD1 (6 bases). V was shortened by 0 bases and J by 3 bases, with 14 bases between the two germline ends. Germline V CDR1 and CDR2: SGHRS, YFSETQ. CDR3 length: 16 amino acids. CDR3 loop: CASSLARRGSTDTQYF. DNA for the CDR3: TGCGCCAGCAGCTTGGCCCGCAGGGGATCGACAGATACGCAGTATTTT.

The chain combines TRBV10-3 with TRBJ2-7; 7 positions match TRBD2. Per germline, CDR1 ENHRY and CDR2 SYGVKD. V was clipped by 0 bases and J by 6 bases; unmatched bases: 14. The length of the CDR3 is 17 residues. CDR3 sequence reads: CAISESGAGLYSGEQYF. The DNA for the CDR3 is TGTGCCATCAGTGAGTCGGGAGCGGGACTATACTCAGGCGAGCAGTACTTC.

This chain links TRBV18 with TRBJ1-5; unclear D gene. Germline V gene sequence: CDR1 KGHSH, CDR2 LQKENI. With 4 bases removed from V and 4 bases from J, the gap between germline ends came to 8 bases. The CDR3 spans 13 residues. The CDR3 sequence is CASSLSLNQPQHF. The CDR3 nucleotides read TGTGCCAGCTCACTTTCCCTAAATCAGCCCCAGCATTTT.

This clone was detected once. CDR3 in amino acids: CASSVGQIGSDTQYF. The CDR3 bases are TGTGCCAGCAGCGTAGGTCAGATCGGTTCAGATACGCAGTATTTT. The V and J genes are TRBV9 and TRBJ2-3; D is unresolved. V was cut by 0 bases and J by 4 bases, with 12 bases left in between. The CDR3 extends over 15 amino acids. Germline CDR1 reads SGDLS; CDR2 reads YYNGEE. Full variable domain (rest looked up from reference TRBV9 and TRBJ2-3): DSGVTQTPKHLITATGQRVTLRCSPRSGDLSVYWYQQSLDQGLQFLIQYYNGEERAKGNILERFSAQQFPDLHSELNLSSLELGDSALYFCASSVGQIGSDTQYFGPGTRLTVL.

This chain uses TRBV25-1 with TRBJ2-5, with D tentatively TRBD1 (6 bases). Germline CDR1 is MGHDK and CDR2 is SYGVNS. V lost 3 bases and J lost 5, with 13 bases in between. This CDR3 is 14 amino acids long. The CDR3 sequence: CASSDPGARETQYF. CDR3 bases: TGTGCCAGCAGTGATCCAGGGGCCCGCGAGACCCAGTACTTC.

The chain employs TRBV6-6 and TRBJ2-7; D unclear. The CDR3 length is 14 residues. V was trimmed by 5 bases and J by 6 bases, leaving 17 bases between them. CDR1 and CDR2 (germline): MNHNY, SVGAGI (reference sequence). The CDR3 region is CASSPSGVPAEQYV. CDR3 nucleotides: TGTGCCAGCAGTCCCTCCGGCGTTCCGGCCGAGCAGTACGTC.